This TCR beta chain is from a study of response to subunit inactivated influenza vaccine. TCRdb reanalysed the RT-PCR reads using MiXCR and keeps one entry per CDR3 protein. This sample has fewer than 700,000 distinct CDR3 sequences; 10% to 15% occur once, and the top ten carry around 13%. This clonotype was counted many times. The receptor's source is a man aged 50 or older who received an inactivated influenza vaccine. Sequenced here: PBMCs from blood, sampled roughly 46 days after vaccination.

The CDR3 coding sequence is TGTGCCAGCGGACAGGCCATGAACACTGAAGCTTTCTTT. It yields the protein CASGQAMNTEAFF. The chain carries TRBV2 and TRBJ1-1, with 7 bases matching TRBD1. V was pared by 8 bases and J by 0 bases, with 3 bases of the junction left unmatched. The CDR3 covers 13 residues. The germline gives CDR1 SNHLY, CDR2 FYNNEI.